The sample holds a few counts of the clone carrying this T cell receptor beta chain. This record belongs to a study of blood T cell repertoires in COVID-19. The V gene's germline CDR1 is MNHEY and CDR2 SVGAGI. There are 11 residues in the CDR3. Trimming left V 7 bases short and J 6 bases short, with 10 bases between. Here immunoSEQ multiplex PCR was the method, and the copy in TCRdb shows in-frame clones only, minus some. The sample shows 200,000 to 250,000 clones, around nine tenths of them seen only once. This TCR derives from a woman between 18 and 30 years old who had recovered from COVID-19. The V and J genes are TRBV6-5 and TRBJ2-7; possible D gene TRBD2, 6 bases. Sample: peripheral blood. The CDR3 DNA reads TGTGCCAGCACGGGAGCGGTCGAGCAGTACTTC. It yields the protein CASTGAVEQYF.